These T cell receptor beta chains were read from a single sample in a study of cytomegalovirus exposure and HLA in healthy donors. Profiled with immunoSEQ multiplex PCR; TCRdb holds only in-frame clones, not every one. The table records about 150,000 clones, approximately 80% of them present only once. The source material was PBMCs. These receptors all stem from a male donor in good health and CMV-seronegative. CDR3s include the opening cysteine and the closing phenylalanine or tryptophan. Fields, in order: clone size, D gene, V gene, J gene, CDR3 DNA, CDR3 protein. D genes are given only for firm matches. Some rows mark clone size as missing; the rest say once, few, many or name a class of expanded clone.

>-|-|TRBV10-3|TRBJ1-1
TGTGCCATCAGTGAGCCCGGGACTGAAGCTTTCTTT
CAISEPGTEAFF
>-|TRBD2|TRBV19|TRBJ2-1
TGTGCCAGTAGTATGACTAGCGGCTCTAGGGTTGAGCAGTTCTTC
CASSMTSGSRVEQFF
>-|-|TRBV5-1|TRBJ2-5
TGCGCCAGCAGCTTGGGAATGGCCACAGGGTTTCAAGAGACCCAGTACTTC
CASSLGMATGFQETQYF
>-|TRBD1|TRBV4-1|TRBJ1-5
TGCGCCAGCAGCCCATTGGCCGGGACAGTTGATCAGCCCCAGCATTTT
CASSPLAGTVDQPQHF
>-|TRBD2|TRBV9|TRBJ2-3
TGTGCCAGCAGCGTCTGGCGGGGGGGCACAGATACGCAGTATTTT
CASSVWRGGTDTQYF
>-|TRBD2|TRBV27|TRBJ2-3
TGTGCCAGCAACAAAGGGGTAGCGGGAGATACGCAGTATTTT
CASNKGVAGDTQYF
>-|-|TRBV4-1|TRBJ2-3
TGCGCCAGCAGCCAAGTACTAGGCGAGACAGATACGCAGTATTTT
CASSQVLGETDTQYF
>-|-|TRBV6-5|TRBJ2-2
TGTGCCAGCAGGTTGAGGAACACCGGGGAGCTGTTTTTT
CASRLRNTGELFF
>few|-|TRBV6-6|TRBJ1-5
TGTGCCAGCAGTTACAGGGGGAGGGATCAGCCCCAGCATTTT
CASSYRGRDQPQHF
>-|-|TRBV4-1|TRBJ2-1
TGCGCCAGCAGCCAAGTAGGTGGAGGGAGACCCTACAATGAGCAGTTCTTC
CASSQVGGGRPYNEQFF
>-|TRBD2|TRBV7-3|TRBJ2-1
TGTGCCAGCAGCTCTTATGTTAGCGGGAGTAGCAATGAGCAGTTCTTC
CASSSYVSGSSNEQFF
>few|-|TRBV10-3|TRBJ1-5
TGTGCCATCAGTACCGGACAGTTTAGCAATCAGCCCCAGCATTTT
CAISTGQFSNQPQHF
>few|-|TRBV4-3|TRBJ1-1
TGCGCCAGCAGCCAAGATAGGAACACTGAAGCTTTCTTT
CASSQDRNTEAFF
>-|TRBD1|TRBV5-4|TRBJ1-1
TGTGCCAGCAGCTCAGGGACAGGGGGGGAAGCTTTCTTT
CASSSGTGGEAFF
>-|-|TRBV28|TRBJ1-5
TGTGCCAGCAGTTTAGTCGGCAATCAGCCCCAGCATTTT
CASSLVGNQPQHF
>-|-|TRBV5-1|TRBJ2-7
TGCGCCAGCAGCCTAGGACTCGTTACAAGCTTCTCCTACGAGCAGTACTTC
CASSLGLVTSFSYEQYF
>few|TRBD2|TRBV28|TRBJ2-3
TGTGCCAGCAGTCCGGCTAGCGGGGGGGCTGTAGATACGCAGTATTTT
CASSPASGGAVDTQYF
>-|TRBD1|TRBV28|TRBJ1-5
TGTGCCAGCAGTTTAGGGGCAGGGGGACGTAGGGTCAATCAGCCCCAGCATTTT
CASSLGAGGRRVNQPQHF
>-|-|TRBV7-8|TRBJ2-7
TGTGCCAGCAGCCCCCAGGGGCCTGATTATCCCTACGAGCAGTACTTC
CASSPQGPDYPYEQYF
>few|TRBD1|TRBV5-1|TRBJ1-1
TGCGCCAGCAGCTTGGTAGCAGGGGGAGAAGCTTTCTTT
CASSLVAGGEAFF
>-|TRBD2|TRBV5-1|TRBJ2-7
TGCGCCAGCAGCTTGGCGGCTAGCGGGCGCTACGAGCAGTACTTC
CASSLAASGRYEQYF
>-|-|TRBV6-9|TRBJ2-2
TGTGCCGCTAGAGGAGGCCAGTTCGGCACCGGGGAGCTGTTTTTT
CAARGGQFGTGELFF
>few|-|TRBV6-1|TRBJ2-2
TGTGCCAGCAGCGTACTTACAGGGCCGTCCGGGGAGCTGTTTTTT
CASSVLTGPSGELFF
>-|TRBD2|TRBV19|TRBJ2-1
TGTGCCAGTAGCGCAAACCCGGGAGGAGGTGAGCAGTTCTTC
CASSANPGGGEQFF
>once|-|TRBV19|TRBJ2-2
TGTGCCAGTAGTATGAGGTTTCCTCCCGGGGAGCTGTTTTTT
CASSMRFPPGELFF
>few|-|TRBV18|TRBJ2-7
TGTGCCAGCTCACCAAGGACAGTTTCGTACTTTAACGAGCAGTACTTC
CASSPRTVSYFNEQYF
>once|-|TRBV19|TRBJ1-3
TGTGCCAGTAGTATGTCGCTTTCCGGGATCCTATCTGGAAACACCATATATTTT
CASSMSLSGILSGNTIYF